Listed below are T cell receptor beta chains from one sample, sequenced in a study of shared clonotypes between healthy human individuals. The protocol was immunoSEQ multiplex PCR, while the TCRdb copy is restricted to in-frame clones and leaves out a portion. Among about 2.1 million clones listed, approximately 92% were seen once. Sequencing was carried out using naive CD8+ T cells from PBMCs. The receptors stem from a man aged 18 to 29 in good health. Some clones in this sample may be carry-over from other donors' samples. CDR3s include the opening cysteine and the closing phenylalanine or tryptophan. The D gene is left open where the match is weak. Clone size is shown for a subset of rows, as once, few, many or a class of expanded clone.

V	D	size	J	length	CDR3	DNA
TRBV19	.	.	TRBJ2-2	13	CASSIGDNGELFF	TGTGCCAGTAGTATTGGAGACAACGGGGAGCTGTTTTTT
TRBV7-8	.	.	TRBJ2-7	14	CASSLAESTGEQYF	TGTGCCAGCAGCTTAGCGGAATCGACGGGGGAGCAGTACTTC
TRBV7-2	.	.	TRBJ2-3	15	CASSLGSGFTDTQYF	TGTGCCAGCAGCTTAGGTAGCGGCTTCACAGATACGCAGTATTTT
TRBV4-3	TRBD1	.	TRBJ1-4	16	CASSQITGTANEKLFF	TGCGCCAGCAGCCAGATCACCGGGACAGCTAATGAAAAACTGTTTTTT
TRBV28	.	.	TRBJ2-1	19	CASTLGRVGGSVAYNEQFF	TGTGCCAGCACTTTAGGTCGGGTCGGGGGTTCTGTGGCATACAATGAGCAGTTCTTC
TRBV7-9	.	few	TRBJ1-1	15	CASSLAGSVYTEAFF	TGTGCCAGCAGCTTAGCAGGGAGTGTGTACACTGAAGCTTTCTTT
TRBV10-3	.	.	TRBJ2-7	13	CAISESLFYEQYF	TGTGCCATCAGTGAGTCGCTCTTCTACGAGCAGTACTTC
TRBV29-1	TRBD2	.	TRBJ2-1	12	CSVLLTSASQFF	TGCAGCGTTTTGCTTACTAGCGCCTCGCAGTTCTTC
TRBV5-4	TRBD2	.	TRBJ2-7	15	CASSFAGAPPYEQYF	TGTGCCAGCAGCTTCGCGGGAGCTCCCCCCTACGAGCAGTACTTC
TRBV4-3	TRBD2	.	TRBJ2-1	17	CASSQDVAGGSYNEQFF	TGCGCCAGCAGCCAAGATGTAGCGGGAGGGTCCTACAATGAGCAGTTCTTC
TRBV7-9	.	.	TRBJ2-7	16	CASSSIRERVPYEQYF	TGTGCCAGCAGCTCGATCCGGGAAAGGGTGCCCTACGAGCAGTACTTC
TRBV9	.	.	TRBJ2-1	14	CASSHLGGPKEQFF	TGTGCCAGCAGCCACTTGGGCGGGCCAAAAGAGCAGTTCTTC
TRBV2	.	.	TRBJ2-7	14	CASSAAGRVYEQYF	TGTGCCAGCAGTGCCGCGGGCAGGGTATACGAGCAGTACTTC
TRBV27	TRBD1	.	TRBJ2-7	14	CASSWGTGVPEQYF	TGTGCCAGCAGCTGGGGGACAGGGGTCCCCGAGCAGTACTTC
TRBV7-9	.	.	TRBJ2-1	19	CASSLGSIQAGRGIGEQFF	TGTGCCAGCAGCTTAGGGTCAATCCAAGCGGGGAGGGGGATTGGTGAGCAGTTCTTC
TRBV29-1	.	.	TRBJ2-1	11	CSVDLGWEQFF	TGCAGCGTTGACCTAGGCTGGGAGCAGTTCTTC
TRBV29-1	TRBD2	.	TRBJ2-3	13	CSVRVGGTDTQYF	TGCAGCGTCCGCGTGGGGGGGACAGATACGCAGTATTTT
TRBV7-2	.	.	TRBJ1-1	16	CASSLGATGINTEAFF	TGTGCCAGCAGCTTAGGGGCAACAGGGATTAACACTGAAGCTTTCTTT
TRBV11-1	.	.	TRBJ2-2	16	CASSAYYRVNTGELFF	TGTGCCAGCAGCGCTTATTACAGGGTTAACACCGGGGAGCTGTTTTTT
TRBV30	TRBD1	once	TRBJ1-1	14	CAWSMTRGPTEAFF	TGTGCCTGGAGTATGACCAGGGGGCCCACTGAAGCTTTCTTT
TRBV27	.	.	TRBJ2-5	12	CASSPMGQTQYF	TGTGCCAGCAGCCCAATGGGTCAGACCCAGTACTTC
TRBV30	.	once	TRBJ1-1	15	CAWSVGLTMNTEAFF	TGTGCCTGGAGTGTCGGGCTCACGATGAACACTGAAGCTTTCTTT
TRBV5-4	.	.	TRBJ2-1	12	CASSPDIHEQFF	TGTGCCAGCAGCCCGGACATTCATGAGCAGTTCTTC
TRBV29-1	.	.	TRBJ2-1	13	CSVRPSPYNEQFF	TGCAGCGTTCGGCCATCCCCCTACAATGAGCAGTTCTTC
TRBV11-2	.	.	TRBJ1-1	16	CASSLDLARSNTEAFF	TGTGCCAGCAGCTTAGATCTGGCACGTTCGAACACTGAAGCTTTCTTT
TRBV27	TRBD1	.	TRBJ1-2	13	CASSLGQGVGYTF	TGTGCCAGCAGTTTAGGACAGGGGGTTGGCTACACCTTC
TRBV7-2	.	.	TRBJ1-4	14	CASSFRQAGEKLFF	TGTGCCAGCAGCTTTCGGCAGGCGGGAGAAAAACTGTTTTTT
TRBV27	.	.	TRBJ1-1	15	CASSSHRTETTEAFF	TGTGCCAGCAGTTCGCACCGGACAGAAACCACTGAAGCTTTCTTT
TRBV7-3	.	.	TRBJ2-2	13	CASSSGYTGELFF	TGTGCCAGCAGCTCGGGTTACACCGGGGAGCTGTTTTTT